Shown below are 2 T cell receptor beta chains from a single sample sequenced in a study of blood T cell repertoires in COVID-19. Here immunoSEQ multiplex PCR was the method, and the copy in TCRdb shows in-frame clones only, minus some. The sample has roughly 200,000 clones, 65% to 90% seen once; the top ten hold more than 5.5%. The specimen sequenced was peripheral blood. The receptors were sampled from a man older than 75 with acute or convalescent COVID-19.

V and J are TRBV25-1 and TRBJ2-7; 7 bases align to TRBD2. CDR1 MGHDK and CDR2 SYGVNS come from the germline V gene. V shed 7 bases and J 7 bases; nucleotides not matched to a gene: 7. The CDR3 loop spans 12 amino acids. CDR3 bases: TGTGCCAGCAACTTCGGGGGGAGTGAGCAGTACTTC. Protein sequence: CASNFGGSEQYF.

The CDR3 protein is CSGAGGAYGYTF. CDR3 DNA sequence: TGCAGCGGGGCAGGGGGTGCCTATGGCTACACCTTC. This chain uses TRBV29-1 with TRBJ1-2, with 7 bases identical to TRBD1. This CDR3 is 12 amino acids long. The V and J ends lost 7 bases and 4 bases, in that order; junction bases with no gene match: 6. Germline CDR1 is SQVTM and CDR2 is ANQGSEA.